This T cell receptor (beta chain) came from a study of blood T cell repertoires in COVID-19. Deletions cut 8 bases from V and 3 bases from J, with 13 bases between. Germline V gene lookup returns CDR1 SNHLY and CDR2 FYNNEI. This CDR3 contains 13 residues. Recruits, aged about 18 to 90 years, lived in under 25 US areas. The authors' processing: Amplification of reference gene primers was used by the study to estimate nucleated cell counts. Using immunoSEQ multiplex PCR, the repertoire was profiled, and TCRdb retains in-frame clones only, with some absent. Clone size and the V and J calls come from that table; the DNA yielded D and trimming. The table has 300,000 to 400,000 clones, about 90% seen once; the top ten hold more than 0.9%.

The chain is built from TRBV2 and TRBJ1-2, with D maybe TRBD1 (6 bases). Sequenced input: PBMCs or T cells enriched from blood (not recorded which). The sequence derives from a woman aged 30 to 39 who had recovered from COVID-19. As DNA, the CDR3 is TGTGCCAGCGGAACAGGGCTGGACTATGGCTACACCTTC. Translating gives CASGTGLDYGYTF.